The rows below give T cell receptor beta chains drawn from one sample of a study of blood T cells in healthy people across ages. Via MiXCR, TCRdb re-called the 5' RACE reads, giving one row per CDR3 protein. Among approximately 820,000 distinct CDR3 sequences listed, around 43% were seen once. The sample taken for sequencing was blood. Receptors originate from a man aged 60-69 years in good health. Each CDR3 is given with its conserved first and last residue. A D gene is named only where the DNA matches it firmly. Size is omitted from some rows. Given values are once, few, many or a class for expanded clones.

NA	TRBV6-1	NA	TRBJ1-4	TGTGCCAGCAGTGACTGGACAGACCTTAATGAAAAACTGTTTTTT	CASSDWTDLNEKLFF
NA	TRBV6-2/TRBV6-3	TRBD1	TRBJ2-7	TGTGCCAGCAGTACCGACAGGGCGCGGTACGAGCAGTACTTC	CASSTDRARYEQYF
NA	TRBV9	NA	TRBJ2-5	TGTGCCAGCAGCGTAGCTACCTCGACAGGAACACCCCAAGAGACCCAGTACTTC	CASSVATSTGTPQETQYF
few	TRBV5-1	NA	TRBJ2-7	TGCGCCAGCAGGAAAAACTTATGGGATGGAAACTACGAGCAGTACTTC	CASRKNLWDGNYEQYF
NA	TRBV3-1	NA	TRBJ2-4	TGTGCCAGCAGCCAAGTGGAGGGACAGAAAAACATTCAGTACTTC	CASSQVEGQKNIQYF
NA	TRBV6-2/TRBV6-3	NA	TRBJ1-1	TGTGCCAGCAGTGACCTCGGGGAGAACACTGAAGCTTTCTTT	CASSDLGENTEAFF
NA	TRBV12-3/TRBV12-4	NA	TRBJ2-7	TGTGCCAGCAGGAGAACCGGGACGGGGGATGGCTACGAGCAGTACTTC	CASRRTGTGDGYEQYF
NA	TRBV20-1	TRBD2	TRBJ2-7	TGCAGTGGGCGCCCGCCTAGCGGGATTTCCTACGAGCAGTACTTC	CSGRPPSGISYEQYF
NA	TRBV3-1	TRBD1	TRBJ1-6	TGTGCCAGCAGATCGACAGGGGAAAGCTATAATTCACCCCTCCACTTT	CASRSTGESYNSPLHF
few	TRBV28	TRBD2	TRBJ2-5	TGTGCCAGCAAAAGGGCCGGGACTACGCAAGAGACCCAGTACTTC	CASKRAGTTQETQYF
many	TRBV10-2	NA	TRBJ2-6	TGCGCCAGCAGTGACAGCAGCTCTGGGGCCAACGTCCTGACTTTC	CASSDSSSGANVLTF
few	TRBV20-1	TRBD1	TRBJ2-7	TGCAGTGCGTCACCGGGACAGGGGGGTTACGAGCAGTACTTC	CSASPGQGGYEQYF
NA	TRBV10-2	NA	TRBJ1-1	TGCGCCAGCAGTGAATTATACACTGAAGCTTTCTTT	CASSELYTEAFF
NA	TRBV28	TRBD1	TRBJ2-3	TGTGCCAGCAGTTTCGGGACAGGCCCCTGGTATTTT	CASSFGTGPWYF
NA	TRBV30	NA	TRBJ1-2	TGTGCCTGGAGTCCTCCTAGGGAGTATGGCTACACCTTC	CAWSPPREYGYTF
few	TRBV6-1	NA	TRBJ2-4	TGTGCCAGCAGGAGATCCCTGGAGACCATTCAGTACTTC	CASRRSLETIQYF
NA	TRBV10-3	TRBD1	TRBJ1-5	TGTGCCATCAGTAGGGACAGCGATCAGCCCCAGCATTTT	CAISRDSDQPQHF
NA	TRBV6-2/TRBV6-3	NA	TRBJ1-1	TGTGCCAGCAGTCCCCTGGCAGGACGATACACTGAAGCTTTCTTT	CASSPLAGRYTEAFF
few	TRBV29-1	NA	TRBJ1-2	TGCAGCGTTGAAATCCCTTGGGAAGGGCCCTATGGCTACACCTTC	CSVEIPWEGPYGYTF
NA	TRBV6-1	NA	TRBJ2-1	TGTGCCAGCAGTGAAAGGGACGGGGGACGAAATGAGCAGTTCTTC	CASSERDGGRNEQFF
NA	TRBV3-1	TRBD2	TRBJ2-5	TGTGCCAGCAGCCAAGAAGGAGGACTAGCGGGGGGGCCTTCTCGGGAGACCCAGTACTTC	CASSQEGGLAGGPSRETQYF
NA	TRBV27	NA	TRBJ1-2	TGTGCCAGCAGCCTCGGCGCAGGTACAAATAACTATGGCTACACCTTC	CASSLGAGTNNYGYTF
NA	TRBV7-2	TRBD2	TRBJ2-3	TGTGCCAGCAGCTCCACTAGCGGGGGGCGGTCAGATACGCAGTATTTT	CASSSTSGGRSDTQYF
NA	TRBV20-1	NA	TRBJ1-6	TGCAGCGCCGGGGAATCCTATAATTCACCCCTCCACTTT	CSAGESYNSPLHF
NA	TRBV6-2/TRBV6-3	NA	TRBJ2-5	TGTGCCAGCAGCGTGGGCAGGTTACGGTCGGAGACCCAGTACTTC	CASSVGRLRSETQYF
NA	TRBV15	NA	TRBJ2-5	TGTGCCACCAGTGTCCAATCAGGGTCAGGGGAGACCCAGTACTTC	CATSVQSGSGETQYF
NA	TRBV6-5	TRBD1	TRBJ1-1	TGTGCCAGCAGTTCTCTGAGGCCAGGGGGCTGGGGCACTGAAGCTTTCTTT	CASSSLRPGGWGTEAFF
NA	TRBV6-1	NA	TRBJ2-3	TGTGCCAGCAGTGCGGTTCCGAGGGGGACCGATACGCAGTATTTT	CASSAVPRGTDTQYF
few	TRBV2	NA	TRBJ2-6	TGTGCCAGCAGTGGATCCAGGGCCTGGGCCAACGTCCTGACTTTC	CASSGSRAWANVLTF
few	TRBV20-1	TRBD1	TRBJ2-4	TGCAGTGCTAGAGGACAGGGTGGTCGTGCCAAAAACATTCAGTACTTC	CSARGQGGRAKNIQYF
NA	TRBV20-1	TRBD1	TRBJ1-2	TGCAGTACCGGGAGCAGGGGGCGCAACTATGGCTACACCTTC	CSTGSRGRNYGYTF
few	TRBV7-2	NA	TRBJ2-1	TGTGCCAGCAGCTTAGGTGGGGTCCCCTTCGATGAGCAGTTCTTC	CASSLGGVPFDEQFF
many	TRBV29-1	TRBD2	TRBJ2-1	TGCAGCGACCGTGGGACTAGCGGGGCCGAGCAGTTCTTC	CSDRGTSGAEQFF
NA	TRBV4-3	TRBD2	TRBJ2-1	TGCGCCAGCAGTTTCCGACTAGCGGGGTCCTACAATGAGCAGTTCTTC	CASSFRLAGSYNEQFF
NA	TRBV2	NA	TRBJ2-1	TGTGCCAGCAAAGGCGGGGTCCCCAATGAGCAGTTCTTC	CASKGGVPNEQFF
many	TRBV14	NA	TRBJ2-7	TGTGCCAGCAGCCAACAGGGTTACGAGCAGTACTTC	CASSQQGYEQYF
few	TRBV29-1	TRBD1	TRBJ1-2	TGCAGCGTCGGACAGGGTGGGAACTATGGCTACACCTTC	CSVGQGGNYGYTF
few	TRBV29-1	NA	TRBJ1-1	TGCAGCGTTCCCTCTAACACTGAAGCTTTCTTT	CSVPSNTEAFF
NA	TRBV4-1	NA	TRBJ2-7	TGCGCCAGCAGCCTGACCGAACCTAGGGACATTCCCTACGAGCAGTACTTC	CASSLTEPRDIPYEQYF
many	TRBV29-1	NA	TRBJ2-1	TGCAGCTACGGTAGGGAGAGTGAGCAGTTCTTC	CSYGRESEQFF
few	TRBV24-1	NA	TRBJ2-1	TGTGCCACCAGTGAGTTGGGGAACAATGAGCAGTTCTTC	CATSELGNNEQFF
few	TRBV18	TRBD1	TRBJ1-6	TGTGCCAGCTCTCAGGACAGGGGCCTATCACCCCTCCACTTT	CASSQDRGLSPLHF
NA	TRBV7-7	TRBD1	TRBJ2-5	TGTGCTAGCAGCATCTGGACAGGGCTGGAGACCCAGTACTTC	CASSIWTGLETQYF
many	TRBV4-3	NA	TRBJ2-7	TGCGCCAGCAGCCAAGGGAGAGGGAACTCCTACGAGCAGTACTTC	CASSQGRGNSYEQYF
NA	TRBV30	TRBD1	TRBJ2-3	TGTGCCTGGACCCCCGGGACAGGGGGCGCAGATACGCAGTATTTT	CAWTPGTGGADTQYF
few	TRBV6-2/TRBV6-3	TRBD1	TRBJ2-1	TGTGCCAGCAGTTCCGGAACAGGGGGTTACTACAATGAGCAGTTCTTC	CASSSGTGGYYNEQFF
NA	TRBV29-1	NA	TRBJ1-3	TGCAGCGTTGAACGGGGCAGGGCTGGAAACACCATATATTTT	CSVERGRAGNTIYF
NA	TRBV7-7	TRBD1	TRBJ2-5	TGTGCCAGCAGTTTAAACAGGGGAACGGAGACCCAGTACTTC	CASSLNRGTETQYF
NA	TRBV7-3	NA	TRBJ1-1	TGTGCCAGCAGCCCGAGCGGGGGCAGGGTTAGTGAAGCTTTCTTT	CASSPSGGRVSEAFF
few	TRBV29-1	TRBD1	TRBJ2-7	TGCAGCGTTGTTGACAGGGTAGGCTACGAGCAGTACTTC	CSVVDRVGYEQYF
few	TRBV6-1	NA	TRBJ1-1	TGTGCCAGCAGTGAAGGTCGGGTCTACACTGAAGCTTTCTTT	CASSEGRVYTEAFF
few	TRBV7-2	TRBD1	TRBJ1-1	TGTGCCAGCAGCTTAATGAGGGGACAGGGGACTGAAGCTTTCTTT	CASSLMRGQGTEAFF
NA	TRBV6-1	NA	TRBJ1-4	TGTGCCAGCAGTAGTCCTCCAACTAATGAAAAACTGTTTTTT	CASSSPPTNEKLFF
NA	TRBV4-1	NA	TRBJ2-7	TGCGCCAGCAGCCTTATGGGGGGAGACACGGGCTACGAGCAGTACTTC	CASSLMGGDTGYEQYF
once	TRBV7-2	NA	TRBJ2-5	TGTGCCAGCAGTCCCTCGTGGTACCAAGAGACCCGGTACTTC	CASSPSWYQETRYF
NA	TRBV6-2/TRBV6-3	NA	TRBJ2-5	TGTGCCAGCAGTTACGGGACGGAGACCCAGTACTTC	CASSYGTETQYF
few	TRBV20-1	NA	TRBJ2-5	TGCAGTGCTGGCCGGGACTACCAAGAGACCCAGTACTTC	CSAGRDYQETQYF
few	TRBV30	TRBD2	TRBJ2-7	TGTGCCGGGGAGGGACTAGCGTCTGACGAGCAGTACTTC	CAGEGLASDEQYF
few	TRBV12-3/TRBV12-4	TRBD2	TRBJ2-1	TGTGCCAGCAGTCTCCTAGCGGGAGAGGGTAATGAGCAGTTCTTC	CASSLLAGEGNEQFF